This TCR beta chain was retrieved from a study of cytomegalovirus exposure and HLA in healthy donors. Findings of the study overall: In a later analysis, TCR beta V- and J-gene trimming was associated with a missense DCLRE1C variant. The study flagged 150 to 200 TCR beta chains as cytomegalovirus-associated.

The CDR3 totals 14 residues. Looked up from germline, CDR1 is SGHNT and CDR2 is YENEEA. The V end lost 1 base, the J end lost 3 bases, and 7 bases lay between the germline ends. In the case of this clone: No antigen is known for it.

PCR employed 60 Vbeta and 13 Jbeta primers. Generated by immunoSEQ multiplex PCR, the TCRdb table keeps only in-frame clones and is missing some. Of around 140,000 clones in the sample, around 73% were seen once. Healthy people donating bone marrow made up the donors. The specimen sequenced was PBMCs. The receptor was isolated from a female donor in good health and CMV-seronegative. The chain combines TRBV11-3 with TRBJ2-1, with D perhaps TRBD1 (5 bases). The DNA for the CDR3 is TGTGCCAGCAGCTTAGTAGGGGACTACAATGAGCAGTTCTTC. It yields the protein CASSLVGDYNEQFF. Full variable domain (rest looked up from reference TRBV11-3 and TRBJ2-1): EAGVVQSPRYKIIEKKQPVAFWCNPISGHNTLYWYLQNLGQGPELLIRYENEEAVDDSQLPKDRFSAERLKGVDSTLKIQPAELGDSAVYLCASSLVGDYNEQFFGPGTRLTVL.